This is a list of T cell receptor beta chains from one sample in a study of CD8 T cells in Susac syndrome. One entry per CDR3 protein results from TCRdb running MiXCR on the immunoSEQ multiplex PCR reads. This repertoire shows fewer than 200,000 distinct CDR3 sequences, roughly 92% found once; its top ten account for approximately 0.11%. The sequencing sample was made of CD4+ T cells from PBMCs. The receptors were gathered from a human donor with Susac syndrome. Both conserved end residues are part of each CDR3. D genes are given only for firm matches. A row's size may be missing; if present it is once, few, many or a size class.

>NA|TRBV7-3|TRBD1|TRBJ1-3
TGTGCCAGCAGCCCCCAGGGGGGCAACTCTGGAAACACCATATATTTT
CASSPQGGNSGNTIYF
>NA|TRBV20-1|TRBD1|TRBJ2-2
TGCAGTGCTAGAGATCCAGGGGGACAGGGGTACACCGGGGAGCTGTTTTTT
CSARDPGGQGYTGELFF
>once|TRBV27|TRBD1|TRBJ1-1
TGTGCCAGCAGTCTTCTAGACAGGGTGGGCACTGAAGCTTTCTTT
CASSLLDRVGTEAFF
>NA|TRBV5-6|NA|TRBJ1-2
TGTGCCAGCAGCTGGGCAGGGATAATCTATGGCTACACCTTC
CASSWAGIIYGYTF
>NA|TRBV3-1|NA|TRBJ2-1
TGTGCCAGCAGCCCCCGGGACTTTTACAATGAGCAGTTCTTC
CASSPRDFYNEQFF
>once|TRBV3-1|NA|TRBJ1-6
TGTGCCAGCAGCCCCGCTGGGGGTTCACCCCTCCACTTT
CASSPAGGSPLHF
>NA|TRBV4-3|TRBD1|TRBJ2-2
TGCGCCAGCAGCCAAGATCTCACACAGGGGGCCGGGGAGCTGTTTTTT
CASSQDLTQGAGELFF
>NA|TRBV2|NA|TRBJ2-7
TGTGCCAGCAAGGAATTACTCTACGAGCAGTACTTC
CASKELLYEQYF
>NA|TRBV7-2|TRBD2|TRBJ2-7
TGTGCCAGCAGTTCAACTAGCGGGGGTTACGAGCAGTACTTC
CASSSTSGGYEQYF
>NA|TRBV7-2|NA|TRBJ2-1
TGTGCCAGCAGCTTACTTTTCCGGGGGAGGTACAATGAGCAGTTCTTC
CASSLLFRGRYNEQFF
>NA|TRBV7-7|TRBD2|TRBJ2-1
TGTGCTAGCAGCTTAGACGGGGGGGCCGGCAATGAGCAGTTCTTC
CASSLDGGAGNEQFF
>NA|TRBV30|NA|TRBJ1-5
TGTGCCTGGAGTGTAGGTCGATCCCGATCCCTCTATCAGCCCCAGCATTTT
CAWSVGRSRSLYQPQHF
>NA|TRBV3-1|NA|TRBJ1-1
TGTGCCAGCAGCCAAGAGTATATCGGTAACACTGAAGCTTTCTTT
CASSQEYIGNTEAFF
>few|TRBV30|TRBD1|TRBJ1-1
TGTGCCGGGTCCGGACAGGGGGGACCGTCCACTGAAGCTTTCTTT
CAGSGQGGPSTEAFF
>NA|TRBV2|TRBD1|TRBJ1-2
TGTGCCAGCAGTCCGCGTGACAGGGACGGCTACACCTTC
CASSPRDRDGYTF
>once|TRBV7-2|NA|TRBJ2-4
TGTGCCAGCAGCTTAAAGGGGGTCGTGGACATTCAGTACTTC
CASSLKGVVDIQYF
>NA|TRBV5-6|NA|TRBJ2-3
TGTGCCAGCAGCGTAAGGTTCAGAGATACGCAGTATTTT
CASSVRFRDTQYF
>NA|TRBV3-1|TRBD2|TRBJ2-5
TGTGCCAGCAGCCGGCGCGGGGGAGCCACTAAAGAGACCCAGTACTTC
CASSRRGGATKETQYF
>NA|TRBV14|TRBD2|TRBJ2-1
TGTGCCAGCAGCCAAGCAACAACGGGGGGGCTGTTCTTC
CASSQATTGGLFF
>NA|TRBV3-1|NA|TRBJ1-6
TGTGCCAGCAGCCAAGAGACCGCCGATAATTCACCCCTCCACTTT
CASSQETADNSPLHF
>NA|TRBV11-2|TRBD1|TRBJ2-3
TGTGCCAGCAGGTCTACCCGGGACAGGGTCAGAGATACGCAGTATTTT
CASRSTRDRVRDTQYF
>NA|TRBV12-3/TRBV12-4|TRBD1|TRBJ2-2
TGTGCCAGCAGTTTAGGGACAGGGGGCTGGACCGGGGAGCTGTTTTTT
CASSLGTGGWTGELFF
>NA|TRBV9|NA|TRBJ2-3
TGTGCCAGCAGCGCCTCCATGGATACGCAGTATTTT
CASSASMDTQYF
>NA|TRBV14|NA|TRBJ2-6
TGTGCCAGCAGCCATCTAGGGTCTGGGGCCAACGTCCTGACTTTC
CASSHLGSGANVLTF
>NA|TRBV5-6|NA|TRBJ2-7
TGTGCCAGCAGCTTTTTACTGACACTCCCTACGCAGCAGTACTTC
CASSFLLTLPTQQYF
>NA|TRBV7-9|TRBD2|TRBJ2-7
TGTGCCAGCAGCTTAGATGGGACTAGCGGGGGACGGCAGTACTTC
CASSLDGTSGGRQYF
>NA|TRBV4-2|NA|TRBJ2-7
TGTGCCAGCAGCCAAGATCGGGGCGGACCCTACGAGCAGTACTTC
CASSQDRGGPYEQYF
>NA|TRBV7-8|NA|TRBJ1-6
TGTGCCAGCAGCTTAGGGCAGGAGAATAATTCACCCCTCCACTTT
CASSLGQENNSPLHF
>NA|TRBV12-3/TRBV12-4|NA|TRBJ2-5
TGTGCCAGCAGTTTAGGGACTACGCAATCAGGGACCCAGTACTTC
CASSLGTTQSGTQYF
>NA|TRBV20-1|TRBD2|TRBJ2-5
TGCAGTGCGAGCCAAAGCGGGGGGGCCTTGGAGACCCAGTACTTC
CSASQSGGALETQYF
>NA|TRBV29-1|NA|TRBJ2-3
TGCAGCGTCGCCGCTGGGGGCACAGATACGCAGTATTTT
CSVAAGGTDTQYF
>NA|TRBV20-1|TRBD2|TRBJ2-5
TGCAGTGCCATCATCGGGGGGGAGACCCAGTACTTC
CSAIIGGETQYF
>NA|TRBV7-9|NA|TRBJ1-2
TGTGCCAGCAGCTTAGTGGCAGGGAAAGGTGGCTACACCTTC
CASSLVAGKGGYTF
>NA|TRBV29-1|TRBD1|TRBJ2-2
TGCAGCGGCGACAGGGGCACCGGGGAGCTGTTTTTT
CSGDRGTGELFF
>NA|TRBV24-1|NA|TRBJ2-2
TGTGCCACCGGGGGGCGCGGCACCGGGGAGCTGTTTTTT
CATGGRGTGELFF
>NA|TRBV6-4|NA|TRBJ2-2
TGTGCCAGCAGTGTCATGGCGAACACCGGGGAGCTGTTTTTT
CASSVMANTGELFF
>NA|TRBV5-4|TRBD2|TRBJ2-7
TGTGCCAGCAGCTTGGAGACTAGCGGGGGGGGTTCCTACGAGCAGTACTTC
CASSLETSGGGSYEQYF
>NA|TRBV20-1|TRBD1|TRBJ1-2
TGCAGTGCAGATGACGGGACAGACTATGGCTACACCTTC
CSADDGTDYGYTF
>few|TRBV4-3|NA|TRBJ2-5
TGCGCCAGCAGCCAAGGGCGAACAGCCCAAGAGACCCAGTACTTC
CASSQGRTAQETQYF
>NA|TRBV7-9|TRBD1|TRBJ1-1
TGTGCCAGCAGCCGGACAGGGGGCGGTTTGAACACTGAAGCTTTCTTT
CASSRTGGGLNTEAFF
>NA|TRBV5-1|TRBD1|TRBJ1-1
TGCGCCAGCTCCCGGACAGGGGTGGTTTTAGGAGTGAACACTGAAGCTTTCTTT
CASSRTGVVLGVNTEAFF
>NA|TRBV7-2|NA|TRBJ2-5
TGTGCCAGCAGCCCGACACGCATACAGGCTGGTGGGACCCAGTACTTC
CASSPTRIQAGGTQYF
>NA|TRBV5-4|TRBD2|TRBJ2-3
TGTGCCAGCAGCTCCAAACTAGCGGGGGGGAGCACAGATACGCAGTATTTT
CASSSKLAGGSTDTQYF
>NA|TRBV6-6|NA|TRBJ2-1
TGTGCCAGCAGCGACGATCACTTTAGCGAGCAGTTCTTC
CASSDDHFSEQFF
>NA|TRBV12-3/TRBV12-4|NA|TRBJ2-5
TGTGCCAGCAGTTTAGGATTGACAGATCAAGAGACCCAGTACTTC
CASSLGLTDQETQYF
>NA|TRBV7-8|TRBD1|TRBJ2-7
TGTGCCAGCAGCTTAGTGGTGACAGGGGGCCTGGACGAGCAGTACTTC
CASSLVVTGGLDEQYF
>once|TRBV7-9|NA|TRBJ1-2
TGTGCCAGCAGCCCGGGACTTACCGTCTATGGCTACACCTTC
CASSPGLTVYGYTF
>NA|TRBV15|NA|TRBJ1-5
TGTGCCACCAACCCTGGGGGTTCCAATCAGCCCCAGCATTTT
CATNPGGSNQPQHF
>NA|TRBV7-9|NA|TRBJ2-5
TGTGCCAGCAGCATCATAGGGGGGATAGAGACCCAGTACTTC
CASSIIGGIETQYF
>NA|TRBV20-1|NA|TRBJ1-1
TGCAGTGCTAGAGGTGAGGCGAACACTGAAGCTTTCTTT
CSARGEANTEAFF
>NA|TRBV20-1|NA|TRBJ2-4
TGCAGTGCTCCCACCGGAGGGGAAAACATTCAGTACTTC
CSAPTGGENIQYF
>NA|TRBV6-4|NA|TRBJ2-1
TGTGCCAGCAGTGTTGGGGGAATGGACAATGAGCAGTTCTTC
CASSVGGMDNEQFF
>once|TRBV20-1|NA|TRBJ2-5
TGCAGTGCTAGAGCTGGGGTGGAGACCCAGTACTTC
CSARAGVETQYF
>NA|TRBV6-2/TRBV6-3|NA|TRBJ1-6
TGTGCCAGCAGTACTGAGACAGGCCCCTATTCACCCCTCCACTTT
CASSTETGPYSPLHF
>NA|TRBV20-1|TRBD2|TRBJ2-3
TGCAGTGCTAGAGGGCGGGGGGGCGGCACAGATACGCAGTATTTT
CSARGRGGGTDTQYF
>NA|TRBV12-3/TRBV12-4|NA|TRBJ2-1
TGTGCCAGCAGTTTGATGCAGAGCGAGCAGTTCTTC
CASSLMQSEQFF
>NA|TRBV7-9|TRBD2|TRBJ2-1
TGTGCCACTGCGCCCCTGGGGGGGTCACGCGTTGAGCAGTTCTTC
CATAPLGGSRVEQFF